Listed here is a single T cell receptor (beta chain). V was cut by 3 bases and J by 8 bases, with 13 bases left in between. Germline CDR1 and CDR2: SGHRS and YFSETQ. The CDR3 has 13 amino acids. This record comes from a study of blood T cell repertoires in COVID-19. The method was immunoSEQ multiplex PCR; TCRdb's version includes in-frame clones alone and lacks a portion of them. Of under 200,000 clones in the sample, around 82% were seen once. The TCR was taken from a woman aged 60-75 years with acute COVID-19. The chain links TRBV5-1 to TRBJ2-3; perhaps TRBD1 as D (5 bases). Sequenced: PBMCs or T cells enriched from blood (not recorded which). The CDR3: CASSSDSDPTQYF. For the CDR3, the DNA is TGCGCCAGCAGCTCCGACAGTGATCCTACGCAGTATTTT.